This T cell receptor (beta chain) was sequenced during a study of CD8+CD57+ T cells in acquired aplastic anemia. Study-level information: Quantities of DNA derived from sorted CD4+ and CD8+ cells averaged roughly 3 ug.

Findings and caveats of the study: Between patients and controls, around 31 CD8+ CDR3 sequences were found in common.

The study profiled TCR beta VDJ and CDR3 using genomic DNA as template. TCRdb itself ran the reads through MiXCR, one entry per CDR3 protein. In the table there are around 190,000 distinct CDR3 sequences, 61% of which are singletons. The CDR3 has 12 residues. Losses at the gene ends were 7 bases for V and 6 bases for J; bases not matched to a gene: 3. The V gene's germline CDR1 is SGHVS and CDR2 FQNEAQ. Points on this clonotype: The antigen remains undetermined.

The gene calls are TRBV7-8 and TRBJ2-3, with 8 bases aligning to TRBD1. The source is a human donor in good health. Sample: sorted CD4+, CD8+, or CD8+CD57+ T cells (not recorded which) from PBMCs. The CDR3 region is CASTGGGDTQYF. In DNA form, the CDR3 reads TGTGCCAGCACAGGGGGCGGTGATACGCAGTATTTT.